This TCR beta chain was profiled in a study of regulatory T cells in long-lasting Graves disease. The wider study: Persistence in Graves' disease required over 5 years of antithyroid drugs plus positive TSH receptor antibodies.

This clonotype was seen more than once but under ten times. Antigen specificity is unknown. Assembly of TCR beta libraries relied on iRepertoire HTBI primers together with Arm-PCR of CDR3 regions. TCRdb itself ran the multiplex PCR reads through MiXCR, one entry per CDR3 protein. The sample has roughly 400,000 distinct CDR3 sequences; less than 25% are singletons. Time point defined: persistent/refractory GD, antithyroid drugs over 5 years with positive TRAb. Isolated PBMC RNA provided the starting material for the TCR library. V was pared by 6 bases and J by 4 bases, with 6 bases of the junction left unmatched. Germline V gives CDR1 ENHRY, CDR2 SYGVKD. CDR3 length: 15 amino acids. Study observations and caveats: Possibly, accuracy suffered from the small sample size. Persistent Graves' patients showed less TCR diversity than newly diagnosed ones. Preferential use of TRBV28, TRBJ1-2 and TRBJ2-5 was seen in persistent disease.

This receptor was obtained from a female donor with Graves disease. This chain uses TRBV10-3 with TRBJ2-5, with TRBD2 identical over 12 bases. This material consisted of peripheral blood mononuclear cells (PBMCs), taken when the disease was refractory, from a patient treated with antithyroid drugs. Here the CDR3 DNA reads TGTGCCATCAGCAATCTAGCGGGAGGGCCAGAGACCCAGTACTTC. This encodes CAISNLAGGPETQYF.